This T cell receptor beta chain is from a study of T cell repertoires in cytomegalovirus infection. Overall study context: Public TCR beta signatures marked donors with CMV infection and the matching HLA.

Study-wide results and caveats: HLA-C-restricted TCR beta clonotypes specific for CMV led the ex vivo response. CMV carriers having the relevant HLA were flagged by cumulative public TCR beta family frequency.

Using its own MiXCR run on the reads, TCRdb lists one record per CDR3 protein. The sample shows about 240,000 distinct CDR3 sequences, around 6.4% of them seen only once. This clonotype was observed many times. Antigen: not known. The germline V gene has CDR1 SGHTA and CDR2 FQGNSA. The CDR3 covers 14 residues. V lost 8 bases and J lost 1; bases outside the gene matches: 7. The genes are TRBV7-2 and TRBJ1-1; 7 nucleotides align to TRBD1. The sequenced sample consisted of PBMCs. This receptor was identified in a human donor in good health (CMV status not recorded). Some clones in this sample may be carry-over from other donors' samples. The CDR3: CASRLDRTNTEAFF. As DNA, the CDR3 is TGTGCCAGCCGATTGGACAGGACGAACACTGAAGCTTTCTTT.